This TCR beta chain was captured by sequencing in a study of beta chain features in type 1 diabetes. This clone was detected a few times. Its antigen is unidentified. The CDR3 covers 14 residues. The germline CDR1 and CDR2 sequences are SGHTA and FQGTGA. The junction had 8 bases not matched to a gene; V was cut back by 6 bases and J by 6 bases. Every donor had blood drawn once into heparin, 90 to 150 mL on average. Expressed TCRB transcripts were sequenced because the isolated RNA had all been reverse transcribed beforehand. Using immunoSEQ multiplex PCR, the repertoire was profiled, and TCRdb retains in-frame clones only, with some absent. Here the sample spans under 350,000 clones, approximately 25% being singletons. Study observations and caveats: cDNA-based reads could over-represent cells with high TCR expression. Junctions at VDJ sites from type 1 diabetes patients had fewer insertions and more deletions. Moderately but significantly shorter TCRB CDR3s were found in Type 1 diabetes patients in all four CD4+ subsets.

The receptor was isolated from a woman aged 25 to 45 with type 1 diabetes. Sequenced material: naive CD4+ T cells from blood. The rearrangement links TRBV7-3 to TRBJ2-3; 8 nucleotides agree with TRBD2. As DNA, the CDR3 is TGTGCCAGCAGTCGAGGACTAGCTGCGGATACGCAGTATTTT. Translated, it gives CASSRGLAADTQYF.